The source of this T cell receptor beta chain is a study of OX40 agonist ivuxolimab in advanced cancers. The protocol was immunoSEQ multiplex PCR, while the TCRdb copy is restricted to in-frame clones and leaves out a portion. In the table there are around 20,000 clones, less than 80% of which are singletons. Germline V CDR1 and CDR2: SGDLS, YYNGEE. V dropped 4 bases and J dropped 0; count of bases not matched to a gene: 11. This CDR3 region has 17 residues. This chain connects TRBV9 to TRBJ2-7; TRBD1 agrees at 9 bases. The clonotype was recovered from an adult with an advanced solid tumor such as melanoma, head and neck, liver or kidney cancer. The material sequenced was CD4+ or CD8+ T cells sorted from blood, taken in a trial of the OX40 agonist ivuxolimab. CDR3 DNA sequence: TGTGCCAGCAGCCCTTATACCGGGACAGGGCTCTCCTACGAGCAGTACTTC. Its translation is CASSPYTGTGLSYEQYF.